These 28 T cell receptor beta chains were all obtained from the same sample, sequenced in a study of blood T cell repertoires in COVID-19. TCRdb's copy holds only in-frame clones and misses some; the assay was immunoSEQ multiplex PCR. This sample carries fewer than 250,000 clones, 84% of them seen once, and the ten largest clones take approximately 6.6%. Specimen: PBMCs or T cells enriched from blood (not recorded which). Receptors were obtained from a woman aged 40-49 years who had recovered from COVID-19.

This rearrangement joins TRBV7-2 to TRBJ1-6; no firm D call. From germline, CDR1 is SGHTA and CDR2 FQGNSA. The ends were cut back, 1 base at V and 6 bases at J, with 7 bases in the middle. The CDR3 totals 14 residues. The CDR3, as DNA: TGTGCCAGCAGCTTAGGGCAGATTAATTCACCCCTCCACTTT. Its translation is CASSLGQINSPLHF.

This chain joins TRBV19 and TRBJ2-1, with 11 bases aligning to TRBD2. This CDR3 has 15 residues. V lost 7 bases to trimming and J lost 6 bases; unmatched junction nucleotides: 8. In germline, CDR1 is LNHDA, CDR2 SQIVND (reference sequence). CDR3 sequence reads: CASTTGTSGSNEQFF. DNA of the CDR3: TGTGCCAGTACCACCGGGACTAGCGGAAGCAATGAGCAGTTCTTC.

The chain combines TRBV24-1 with TRBJ2-1; D remains ambiguous. Germline-derived CDR1 and CDR2 are KGHDR and SFDVKD. The ends were cut back, 4 bases at V and 4 bases at J, with 10 bases in the middle. CDR3 length: 14 amino acids. The CDR3 region has the DNA TGTGCCACCAGTGACCCCCAGGAATACAATGAGCAGTTCTTC. Translated: CATSDPQEYNEQFF.

V and J are TRBV10-3 and TRBJ1-5, with 10 bases matching TRBD1. V shed 6 bases, J shed 3 bases, and the junction held 11 bases outside the gene matches. Germline values: CDR1 ENHRY, CDR2 SYGVKD. The CDR3 contains 17 residues. The CDR3 loop reads CAIRAGTGATSNQPQHF. The CDR3 DNA is TGTGCCATCAGGGCCGGGACAGGGGCGACCTCCAATCAGCCCCAGCATTTT.

The gene calls are TRBV30 and TRBJ2-3; D remains unclear. The V gene lost 4 bases and the J gene lost 0 bases, with 8 bases spanning the gap. CDR1 GTSNPN and CDR2 SVGIG come from the germline V gene (reference sequence). The CDR3 has 13 residues. The CDR3 here is CAWKKTSTDTQYF. The CDR3 bases are TGTGCCTGGAAAAAGACTAGCACAGATACGCAGTATTTT.

The CDR3 DNA reads TGTGCCTGGAGTGGGGGGATAGGGACAGGGCTCCACGAGCAGTACTTC. The encoded protein is CAWSGGIGTGLHEQYF. This chain connects TRBV30 to TRBJ2-7; 9 positions match TRBD1. Germline V CDR1 and CDR2: GTSNPN, SVGIG (reference sequence). There are 16 residues in the CDR3. V lost 1 base, J lost 5 bases, and 12 bases stayed unmatched. Filled out from reference TRBV30 and TRBJ2-7, the complete variable domain reads SQTIHQWPATLVQPVGSPLSLECTVEGTSNPNLYWYRQAAGRGLQLLFYSVGIGQISSEVPQNLSASRPQDRQFILSSKKLLLSDSGFYLCAWSGGIGTGLHEQYFGPGTRLTVT.

This clone is a singleton in its sample. The chain uses TRBV6-4 and TRBJ2-7; D ambiguous. Germline values: CDR1 MRHNA, CDR2 SNTAGT. CDR3 length: 14 amino acids. The germline V and J ends were trimmed by 2 bases and 6 bases, with 14 bases remaining between them. The CDR3 loop reads CASSDESPWSEQYV. The CDR3 nucleotides read TGTGCCAGCAGTGACGAGTCGCCCTGGAGCGAGCAGTACGTC.

The chain combines TRBV6-5 with TRBJ1-6, with 7 bases that match TRBD1. The V and J ends lost 6 bases and 11 bases, in that order; junction bases with no gene match: 10. The CDR3 length is 14 residues. Germline V lookup: CDR1 MNHEY, CDR2 SVGAGI. In nucleotides, the CDR3 is TGTGCCAGCAGACCGACGGGACAGCAGACACCCCTCCACTTT. Its translation is CASRPTGQQTPLHF.

In this sample, this clone turned up once. V and J are TRBV6-5 and TRBJ1-6, with TRBD1 matching 9 bases. CDR3 length: 13 residues. After removal of 6 bases from V and 8 bases from J, the junction contained 2 bases not matched to a gene. The germline gives CDR1 MNHEY, CDR2 SVGAGI. CDR3 protein: CASRRTGDSPLHF. The CDR3 DNA sequence: TGTGCCAGCAGGAGGACAGGGGATTCACCCCTCCACTTT.

V and J are TRBV7-9 and TRBJ2-3; D perhaps matches TRBD1 (5 bases). CDR3 size: 14 residues. With 0 bases removed from V and 3 bases from J, the gap between germline ends came to 7 bases. Germline CDR1 reads SEHNR; CDR2 reads FQNEAQ (reference sequence). In nucleotides, the CDR3 is TGTGCCAGCAGCTTAGCGTGGACAACAGATACGCAGTATTTT. Encoded protein: CASSLAWTTDTQYF.

V is TRBV5-1 and J is TRBJ2-1, with 7 bases aligning to TRBD1. CDR3 length equals 15 residues. V lost 4 bases and J lost 2; bases outside the gene matches: 6. CDR1 is SGHRS, CDR2 YFSETQ, per germline. The CDR3, as DNA: TGCGCCAGCAGCCCATCAGGGGGAGCCTACAATGAGCAGTTCTTC. Its protein product is CASSPSGGAYNEQFF.

V usage is TRBV6-5 and J usage is TRBJ1-2, with 7 nucleotides matching TRBD1. Germline V lookup: CDR1 MNHEY, CDR2 SVGAGI. V lost 5 bases and J lost 4; bases outside the gene matches: 10. The CDR3 has 15 residues. The CDR3 nucleotides are TGTGCCAGCAGTCTCGGGACAGTCGGCGCCTATGGCTACACCTTC. Translating gives CASSLGTVGAYGYTF.

V gene TRBV13 combines with J gene TRBJ1-1; a weak D match, TRBD1 (6 bases). Trimming took off 6 bases at V and 3 bases at J, with 8 bases between the two ends. CDR1 is PRHDT, CDR2 FYEKMQ, per germline (reference sequence). CDR3 length equals 12 residues. CDR3 in DNA: TGTGCCAGCAGTCAGGGGTACACTGAAGCTTTCTTT. Protein product: CASSQGYTEAFF.

The gene calls are TRBV11-2 and TRBJ1-4; D remains ambiguous. There are 14 residues in the CDR3. Trimming removed 3 bases from V and 8 bases from J, with 13 bases in between. CDR1 and CDR2 (germline): SGHAT, FQNNGV. The CDR3 reads CASSFGFGNEKLFF. The CDR3 DNA reads TGTGCCAGCAGCTTCGGATTCGGGAACGAAAAACTGTTTTTT.

The rearrangement joins TRBV30 to TRBJ2-3; 8 nucleotides line up with TRBD2. There are 16 residues in the CDR3. Unmatched junction bases numbered 5, after V lost 0 bases and J lost 0 bases. Germline values: CDR1 GTSNPN, CDR2 SVGIG (reference sequence). CDR3 residues: CAWSVQAGASTDTQYF. CDR3 in DNA: TGTGCCTGGAGTGTACAAGCGGGAGCTAGCACAGATACGCAGTATTTT. Using reference TRBV30 and TRBJ2-3 for the parts outside the CDR3, the full variable domain is SQTIHQWPATLVQPVGSPLSLECTVEGTSNPNLYWYRQAAGRGLQLLFYSVGIGQISSEVPQNLSASRPQDRQFILSSKKLLLSDSGFYLCAWSVQAGASTDTQYFGPGTRLTVL.

In regard to this clone: Other nucleotide sequences in the sample specify the same CDR3. The V call is TRBV12-5, the J call TRBJ1-1, with 8 bases lining up with TRBD1. The CDR3 is made up of 12 amino acids. With 1 base clipped from V and 11 bases from J, the junction kept 3 bases outside the gene matches. CDR1 LGHNT and CDR2 FRNRAP come from the germline V gene. CDR3 sequence (DNA): TGTGCTAGTGGTTTGGAGGACAGGGCTGCTTTCTTT. Its translation: CASGLEDRAAFF.

This chain joins TRBV3-1 (or the pseudogene TRBV3-2) and TRBJ2-7; 7 bases align to TRBD2. The CDR3 has 15 amino acids. Per germline, CDR1 LGHDT and CDR2 YNNKEL (reference sequence). The trim removed 4 bases at V and 9 bases at J, leaving 15 bases unmatched. For the CDR3, the DNA is TGTGCCAGCAGCCCAGCGGGACTAACCTACGAAGGGCAGTACTTC. This encodes CASSPAGLTYEGQYF.

The J gene is TRBJ2-1, the V gene TRBV10-1, with 8 bases identical to TRBD2. The germline gives CDR1 WNHNN, CDR2 SYGVQD (reference sequence). J was trimmed by 2 bases and V by 5 bases; bases with no gene match: 8. The CDR3 covers 16 residues. The CDR3 loop reads CASSPGGGRTYNEQFF. The CDR3 nucleotides are TGCGCCAGCAGTCCCGGCGGGGGGAGAACCTACAATGAGCAGTTCTTC.

The V gene is TRBV5-1, the J gene TRBJ2-7; weak D call: TRBD2 (6 bases). The V gene's germline CDR1 is SGHRS and CDR2 YFSETQ. V was trimmed by 0 bases and J by 7 bases, leaving 14 bases between them. This CDR3 has 14 amino acids. This CDR3 is CASSLGDPAGEQYF. The CDR3 DNA sequence: TGCGCCAGCAGCTTGGGGGACCCGGCGGGGGAGCAGTACTTC. The full variable domain, with the rest looked up from reference TRBV5-1 and TRBJ2-7, is KAGVTQTPRYLIKTRGQQVTLSCSPISGHRSVSWYQQTPGQGLQFLFEYFSETQRNKGNFPGRFSGRQFSNSRSEMNVSTLELGDSALYLCASSLGDPAGEQYFGPGTRLTVT.

The V and J genes are TRBV4-3 and TRBJ2-3; D is possibly TRBD2 (5 bases). In germline, CDR1 is LGHNA, CDR2 YSLEER. Between the trimmed V and J ends, which lost 0 bases and 6 bases, there was a span of 16 bases. The CDR3 is 16 amino acids. The CDR3 region is CASSQDLVGVTDTQYF. In DNA, the CDR3 is TGCGCCAGCAGCCAAGATCTGGTCGGGGTTACGGATACGCAGTATTTT.

V is TRBV5-4 and J is TRBJ1-5, with D uncertain. CDR1 is SGHNT, CDR2 YYREEE, per germline (reference sequence). V shed 4 bases and J shed 0 bases, with 8 bases lying between them. CDR3 length equals 14 residues. CDR3 in amino acids: CASSRADSNQPQHF. The CDR3, as DNA: TGTGCCAGCAGCCGAGCTGATAGCAATCAGCCCCAGCATTTT.

This chain uses TRBV12-3 or TRBV12-4 with TRBJ1-3, with D unclear. V gave up 0 bases and J gave up 7 bases, with 7 bases separating them. The CDR3 spans 13 residues. The CDR3 reads CASSLASGNTIYF. CDR3 DNA: TGTGCCAGCAGTTTAGCCTCCGGTAACACCATATATTTT.

The J gene is TRBJ2-7, the V gene TRBV3-1 (or the pseudogene TRBV3-2), with 9 bases matching TRBD2. The CDR3 is 14 amino acids. The germline V gene has CDR1 LGHDT and CDR2 YNNKEL (reference sequence). Unmatched junction bases numbered 7, after V lost 6 bases and J lost 4 bases. DNA for the CDR3: TGTGCCAGCAGACGGCGGGAGGGCCTTTACGAGCAGTACGTC. The encoded protein is CASRRREGLYEQYV.

The genes are TRBV2 and TRBJ1-6, with D unclear. V gave up 4 bases and J gave up 5 bases, with 3 bases separating them. CDR1 and CDR2 from the germline V gene are SNHLY and FYNNEI. This CDR3 has 12 residues. The CDR3 region is CASSAHNSPLHF. The CDR3 bases are TGTGCCAGCAGTGCTCATAATTCACCCCTCCACTTT.

V gene TRBV2 combines with J gene TRBJ2-1, with D unresolved. The germline gives CDR1 SNHLY, CDR2 FYNNEI. The CDR3 totals 12 residues. The V and J ends lost 2 bases and 7 bases respectively, with 6 bases between them. CDR3 sequence: CASSEQVNEQFF. The CDR3, as DNA: TGTGCCAGCAGTGAACAGGTGAATGAGCAGTTCTTC.

This chain joins TRBV7-2 and TRBJ2-1; possibly TRBD1 for D (5 bases). The germline V gene has CDR1 SGHTA and CDR2 FQGNSA. The CDR3 covers 16 residues. Trimming shortened V by 8 bases and J by 0 bases, and 17 bases separated the two germline ends. CDR3 coding DNA: TGTGCCAGCGCCGCCCAGGGCTCTGGCTCCTACAATGAGCAGTTCTTC. Its protein product is CASAAQGSGSYNEQFF.

This rearrangement joins TRBV9 to TRBJ1-3, with 12 bases matching TRBD1. J gave up 4 bases and V 3 bases, and 5 bases lay outside the gene matches. The CDR3 has 16 amino acids. The germline CDR1 and CDR2 sequences are SGDLS and YYNGEE. The CDR3 nucleotides read TGTGCCAGCAGCGAGGGACAGGGGGCGACGGGAAACACCATATATTTT. This translates into CASSEGQGATGNTIYF.

This clone turned up a few times. The rearrangement links TRBV19 to TRBJ2-3; D unresolved. This CDR3 has 11 residues. The germline V gene encodes CDR1 LNHDA and CDR2 SQIVND (reference sequence). V gave up 9 bases and J gave up 2 bases, with 6 bases separating them. CDR3 sequence: CASGSTDTQYF. In DNA, the CDR3 is TGTGCCAGCGGGTCCACAGATACGCAGTATTTT.